These 21 T cell receptor beta chains came from one sample sequenced in a study of blood T cell repertoires in COVID-19. Data came from immunoSEQ multiplex PCR; TCRdb stores just in-frame clones and leaves some out. Of 200,000 or so clones listed, 70% to 90% were seen once; the top ten hold 10% to 12%. The sequenced sample was PBMCs or T cells enriched from blood (not recorded which). Receptors originate from a man aged 25 to 45 who had recovered from COVID-19.

This clone appeared once. The J gene is TRBJ2-5, the V gene TRBV5-1; TRBD1 matches at 11 bases. The CDR3 contains 14 residues. V lost 4 bases, J lost 5 bases, and 4 bases stayed unmatched. CDR1 is SGHRS, CDR2 YFSETQ, per germline. CDR3 bases: TGCGCCAGCAGCATTGGGACAGGGGGGGAGACCCAGTACTTC. It translates to CASSIGTGGETQYF.

This chain connects TRBV7-2 to TRBJ2-2; 8 bases are a match to TRBD1. CDR3 length: 15 amino acids. The germline CDR1 and CDR2 sequences are SGHTA and FQGNSA. Losses at the gene ends were 7 bases for V and 4 bases for J; bases not matched to a gene: 8. The CDR3 is CASTRTGYVTGELFF. CDR3 coding DNA: TGTGCCAGCACCCGGACAGGGTATGTCACCGGGGAGCTGTTTTTT.

The V gene is TRBV30, the J gene TRBJ2-7; D may be TRBD1 (6 bases). Trimming pared 0 bases from V and 6 bases from J, leaving 12 bases between. There are 13 residues in the CDR3. Germline CDR1 is GTSNPN and CDR2 is SVGIG (reference sequence). The CDR3 sequence: CAWSVQGLGEQYF. In DNA, the CDR3 is TGTGCCTGGAGTGTGCAGGGGTTGGGCGAGCAGTACTTC.

The chain employs TRBV3-1 (or the pseudogene TRBV3-2) and TRBJ2-7; 7 bases match TRBD1. V was pared by 5 bases and J by 2 bases, with 6 bases of the junction left unmatched. The CDR3 extends over 14 amino acids. The germline V gene encodes CDR1 LGHDT and CDR2 YNNKEL (reference sequence). In DNA, the CDR3 is TGTGCCAGCAGCACCCGACAGGGTGCCTACGAGCAGTACTTC. Translation gives CASSTRQGAYEQYF.

This clone has only one observation. The chain carries TRBV3-1 (or the pseudogene TRBV3-2) and TRBJ2-1, with D possibly being TRBD1 (6 bases). The CDR3 sequence is 18 residues long. V shed 8 bases and J shed 7 bases, with 30 bases lying between them. Germline lookup yields CDR1 LGHDT and CDR2 YNNKEL (reference sequence). The CDR3: CASGPIRDQGHKGNEQFF. CDR3 bases: TGTGCCAGCGGTCCGATCAGAGACCAGGGGCACAAAGGTAATGAGCAGTTCTTC.

This clone was detected once. Other DNA sequences in the sample encode the same CDR3. The gene calls are TRBV12-3 or TRBV12-4 and TRBJ2-1; D is undetermined. V lost 7 bases and J 0 bases, leaving 7 bases between the germline ends. The CDR3 spans 13 residues. CDR3 nucleotides: TGTGCCAGCACCCGTTCCTCCTACAATGAGCAGTTCTTC. The encoded protein is CASTRSSYNEQFF.

V is TRBV25-1 and J is TRBJ2-3; the match to TRBD2 covers 8 bases. The J segment lost 6 bases and the V segment lost 4 bases, leaving 3 bases of the junction unmatched. Germline CDR1 and CDR2: MGHDK and SYGVNS. The CDR3 covers 13 residues. The CDR3 DNA reads as TGTGCCAGCAGTGCGGGAGGGCGCGATACGCAGTATTTT. It codes for CASSAGGRDTQYF.

V usage is TRBV3-1 (or the pseudogene TRBV3-2) and J usage is TRBJ1-2; D is uncertain. The CDR3 is 15 amino acids. The germline gives CDR1 LGHDT, CDR2 YNNKEL (reference sequence). With 1 base removed from V and 8 bases from J, the gap between germline ends came to 17 bases. This CDR3 reads CASSQGSPGSQGYTF. DNA for the CDR3: TGTGCCAGCAGCCAAGGATCCCCGGGGTCTCAAGGCTACACCTTC.

This chain joins TRBV10-3 and TRBJ2-1, with 13 bases lining up with TRBD2. Per germline, CDR1 ENHRY and CDR2 SYGVKD. V gave up 5 bases and J gave up 7 bases; unmatched junction bases: 5. The CDR3 is 15 residues long. The DNA for the CDR3 is TGTGCCATCAGTCTGACTAGCGGGGGGATGAATGAGCAGTTCTTC. Translating it yields CAISLTSGGMNEQFF.

The chain uses TRBV28 and TRBJ1-2; 9 bases match TRBD1. There are 16 residues in the CDR3. Germline V lookup: CDR1 MDHEN, CDR2 SYDVKM. V lost 5 bases to trimming and J lost 8 bases; unmatched junction nucleotides: 15. DNA of the CDR3: TGTGCCAGCAGTCACAGACAGGGGGTACGCTGGAACGGCTACACCTTC. Its translation is CASSHRQGVRWNGYTF.

The J gene is TRBJ1-5, the V gene TRBV19, with TRBD1 identical over 7 bases. V was pared by 3 bases and J by 6 bases, with 5 bases of the junction left unmatched. This CDR3 spans 14 amino acids. The V gene's germline CDR1 is LNHDA and CDR2 SQIVND (reference sequence). CDR3 in DNA: TGTGCCAGTAGTATGCGACAGGGCGGTCAGCCCCAGCATTTT. Protein: CASSMRQGGQPQHF.

The chain carries TRBV27 and TRBJ2-7, with TRBD2 matching over 9 bases. Germline V CDR1 and CDR2: MNHEY, SMNVEV (reference sequence). The ends lost 8 bases at V and 0 bases at J; junction bases unmatched: 5. The CDR3 is 14 amino acids. The CDR3 DNA follows: TGTGCCAGCGTGGCTAGCGGGACCTCCTACGAGCAGTACTTC. It yields the protein CASVASGTSYEQYF.

The V gene is TRBV30, the J gene TRBJ1-5, with unresolved D. This CDR3 has 14 residues. Germline CDR1 and CDR2: GTSNPN and SVGIG (reference sequence). V shed 5 bases and J shed 4 bases, with 15 bases lying between them. The CDR3 is CAWSYHSLNQPQHF. The CDR3 region has the DNA TGTGCCTGGTCTTACCACAGCCTTAATCAGCCCCAGCATTTT.

The V call is TRBV10-3, the J call TRBJ2-3; TRBD2 agrees at 13 bases. CDR1 and CDR2 (germline): ENHRY, SYGVKD. The CDR3 spans 19 residues. V was clipped by 8 bases and J by 4 bases; unmatched bases: 18. The CDR3 DNA reads as TGTGCCATCGGACGCCCGGGACTAGCGGGACCGGGGGCCCCAGATACGCAGTATTTT. Amino acids: CAIGRPGLAGPGAPDTQYF.

The rearrangement links TRBV5-6 to TRBJ1-2; 8 positions match TRBD1. In germline, CDR1 is SGHDT, CDR2 YYEEEE. Trimming took 9 bases from V and 4 from J; bases not matched to a gene: 8. This CDR3 spans 13 amino acids. CDR3 bases: TGTGCCACCAAGACAGGGGTTAGCTATGGCTACACCTTC. Translated: CATKTGVSYGYTF.

The CDR3 DNA sequence: TGTGCCAGCAGCCCCGGGACTAGCGGGGGAGGCTCCTACAATGAGCAGTTCTTC. It yields the protein CASSPGTSGGGSYNEQFF. The chain uses TRBV7-9 and TRBJ2-1; 14 positions match TRBD2. J gave up 0 bases and V 5 bases, and 6 bases lay outside the gene matches. CDR3 size: 18 residues. Germline V CDR1 and CDR2: SEHNR, FQNEAQ (reference sequence).

Worth noting for this clone: The junction and the germline gene differ at one end; a read error may be behind it. The gene calls are TRBV7-7 and TRBJ2-1; D gene ambiguous. Germline CDR1 is SSHAT and CDR2 is FNYEAQ (reference sequence). The CDR3 length is 15 residues. The CDR3 region has the DNA TGTGCTAGCAGCCCTGTAACAAGCTCCTACAATGAGCAGTTCTTC. Translated: CASSPVTSSYNEQFF.

This clone was detected only once. This sequence joins TRBV4-3 and TRBJ1-3, with D possibly TRBD1 on 5 matching bases. The CDR3 covers 18 residues. Between the trimmed V and J ends, which lost 1 base and 0 bases, there was a span of 16 bases. CDR1 and CDR2 from the germline V gene are LGHNA and YSLEER. The CDR3 sequence: CASSQGPTTGASGNTIYF. The DNA of the CDR3 is TGCGCCAGCAGCCAAGGGCCGACAACAGGCGCCTCTGGAAACACCATATATTTT.

The chain carries TRBV5-1 and TRBJ2-3, with 9 bases that match TRBD2. J gave up 0 bases and V 4 bases, and 3 bases lay outside the gene matches. From germline, CDR1 is SGHRS and CDR2 YFSETQ. There are 15 residues in the CDR3. CDR3 residues: CASSHTSGSTDTQYF. In nucleotides, the CDR3 is TGCGCCAGCAGCCACACTAGCGGGAGCACAGATACGCAGTATTTT. Full variable domain (missing parts from reference TRBV5-1 and TRBJ2-3): KAGVTQTPRYLIKTRGQQVTLSCSPISGHRSVSWYQQTPGQGLQFLFEYFSETQRNKGNFPGRFSGRQFSNSRSEMNVSTLELGDSALYLCASSHTSGSTDTQYFGPGTRLTVL.

This chain uses TRBV5-6 with TRBJ2-5, with TRBD1 matching over 8 bases. Germline assignment: CDR1 SGHDT and CDR2 YYEEEE. Trimming at V came to 1 base and at J to 4 bases, leaving 9 bases not matched to a gene. CDR3 length: 16 amino acids. The CDR3: CASSLITGTGRETQYF. In DNA form, the CDR3 reads TGTGCCAGCAGCTTGATTACCGGGACAGGACGAGAGACCCAGTACTTC.

The CDR3, as DNA: TGTGCCAGCAGCCAAGAGGCAGGGGGCCCTCAGCCCCAGCATTTT. It specifies CASSQEAGGPQPQHF. The chain carries TRBV4-2 and TRBJ1-5, with 8 bases lining up with TRBD1. Germline trimming cut 0 bases from V and 6 bases from J; bases unmatched to any gene: 4. From germline, CDR1 is LGHNA and CDR2 YNFKEQ. The CDR3 has 15 amino acids.